This TCR beta chain was sequenced in a study of T-cell reconstitution after alpha-beta-depleted transplantation in children. The V gene lost 1 base and the J gene lost 1 base, with 10 bases spanning the gap. This CDR3 has 16 amino acids. Germline V gene data show CDR1 as MDHEN and CDR2 as SYDVKM. Unique molecular identifiers were incorporated during preparation of the TCRbeta library. TCRdb independently ran MiXCR on the PCR reads; one entry per CDR3 protein. The table lists more than 400,000 distinct CDR3 sequences, about 10% of them singletons. This clonotype was obtained from a female patient aged 2 to 10 who had a stem cell transplant for aplastic anemia, so the T cells may come from the graft donor. Here the sequenced sample was PBMCs, mostly from graft donor cells, taken 180 days after TCRalphabeta/CD19-depleted stem cell transplant. The chain employs TRBV28 and TRBJ2-2; D unresolved. The CDR3 protein is CASSLLEMGNTGELFF. The CDR3 DNA is TGTGCCAGCAGTTTATTGGAGATGGGGAACACCGGGGAGCTGTTTTTT.